This TCR beta chain was profiled in a study of T-cell reconstitution after alpha-beta-depleted transplantation in children. Molecular barcoding with unique molecular identifiers was used for the TCRbeta library. TCRdb independently ran MiXCR on the PCR reads; one entry per CDR3 protein. The profile shows approximately 630,000 distinct CDR3 sequences, roughly 14% of them singletons. General study points: Several hundred graft clones that had expanded were reportedly the source of alpha-beta T cells about two months after transplant. Some patients owed their high day-60 TCRbeta diversity to surviving recipient T cells and thymic progenitors. Newly produced T cells mostly accounted for T-cell counts and diversity one year post-transplant.

CDR3 length equals 13 residues. The ends lost 5 bases at V and 5 bases at J; junction bases unmatched: 5. CDR1 DFQATT and CDR2 SNEGSKA come from the germline V gene (reference sequence). On this clonotype: Its antigen remains unknown.

The sequence was obtained from a girl aged 2 to 9 with congenital amegakaryocytic thrombocytopenia, due to receive a stem cell transplant. The sequencing here drew on PBMCs, taken before TCRalphabeta/CD19-depleted stem cell transplant. The chain has TRBV20-1 and TRBJ2-7; 11 bases align to TRBD2. CDR3 residues: CSALLAGEHEQYF. The CDR3, as DNA: TGCAGTGCTCTACTAGCGGGAGAGCACGAGCAGTACTTC.